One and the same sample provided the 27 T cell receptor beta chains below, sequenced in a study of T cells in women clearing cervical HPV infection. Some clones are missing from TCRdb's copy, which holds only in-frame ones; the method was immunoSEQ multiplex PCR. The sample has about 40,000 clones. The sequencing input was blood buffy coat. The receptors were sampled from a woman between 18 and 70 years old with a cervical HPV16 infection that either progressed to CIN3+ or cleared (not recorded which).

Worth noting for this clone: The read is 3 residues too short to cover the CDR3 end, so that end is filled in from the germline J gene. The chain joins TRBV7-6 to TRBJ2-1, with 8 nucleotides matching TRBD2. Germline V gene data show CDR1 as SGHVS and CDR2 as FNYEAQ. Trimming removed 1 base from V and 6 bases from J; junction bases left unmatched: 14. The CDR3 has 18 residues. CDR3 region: CASSLGPPGLGFGNEQFF. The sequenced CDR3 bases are TGTGCCAGCAGCTTAGGGCCCCCGGGACTAGGTTTCGGCAATGAG.

The CDR3: CASSYSDRDATEAFF. Partial CDR3 DNA: TGTGCCAGCAGTTACTCGGACAGGGACGCCACTGAA. The genes are TRBV6-2 or TRBV6-3 and TRBJ1-1, with 8 nucleotides matching TRBD1. The CDR3 end lies 3 residues beyond the end of the read and is filled in from the germline J gene. The V gene's germline CDR1 is MNHEY and CDR2 SVGEGT. There are 15 residues in the CDR3. J was trimmed by 4 bases and V by 0 bases; bases with no gene match: 4.

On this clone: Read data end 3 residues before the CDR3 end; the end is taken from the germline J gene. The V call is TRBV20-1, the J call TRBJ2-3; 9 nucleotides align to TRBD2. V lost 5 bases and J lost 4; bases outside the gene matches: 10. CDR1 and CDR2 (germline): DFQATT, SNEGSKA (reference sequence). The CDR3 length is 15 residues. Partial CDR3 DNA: TGCAGTGCTGCCGACAGGGTAGCGGGGGCAGATACG. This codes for CSAADRVAGADT. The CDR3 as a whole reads CSAADRVAGADTQYF.

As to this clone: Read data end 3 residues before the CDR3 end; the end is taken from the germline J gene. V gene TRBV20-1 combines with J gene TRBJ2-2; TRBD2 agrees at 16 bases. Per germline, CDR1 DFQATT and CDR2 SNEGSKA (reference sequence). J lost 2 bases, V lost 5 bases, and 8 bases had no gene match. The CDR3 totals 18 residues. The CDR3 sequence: CSARPGLAGGPNTGELFF. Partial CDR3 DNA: TGCAGTGCTCGTCCGGGACTAGCGGGGGGGCCAAACACCGGGGAG.

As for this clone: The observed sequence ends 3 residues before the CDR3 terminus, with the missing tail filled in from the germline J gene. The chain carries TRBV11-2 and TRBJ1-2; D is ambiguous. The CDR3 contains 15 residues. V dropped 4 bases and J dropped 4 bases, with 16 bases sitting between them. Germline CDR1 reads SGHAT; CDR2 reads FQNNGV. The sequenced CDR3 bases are TGTGCCAGCAGCTCAACCTTGCGGGAAATCTATGGC. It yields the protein CASSSTLREIYG. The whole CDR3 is CASSSTLREIYGYTF.

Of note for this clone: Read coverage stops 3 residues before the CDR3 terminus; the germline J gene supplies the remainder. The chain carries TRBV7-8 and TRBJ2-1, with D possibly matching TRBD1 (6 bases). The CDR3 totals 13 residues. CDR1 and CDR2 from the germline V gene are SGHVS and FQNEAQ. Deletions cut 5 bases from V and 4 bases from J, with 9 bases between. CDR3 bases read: TGTGCCAGCAGCCTGGGGACATACAATGAG. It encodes CASSLGTYNE. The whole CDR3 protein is CASSLGTYNEQFF.

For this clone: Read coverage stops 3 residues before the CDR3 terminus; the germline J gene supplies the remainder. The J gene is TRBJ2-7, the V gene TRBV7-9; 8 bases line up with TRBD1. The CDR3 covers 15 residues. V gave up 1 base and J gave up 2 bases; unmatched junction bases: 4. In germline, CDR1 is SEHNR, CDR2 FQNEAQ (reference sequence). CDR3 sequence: CASSLVGQVTYEQYF. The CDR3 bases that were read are TGTGCCAGCAGCTTAGTGGGACAGGTGACCTACGAG. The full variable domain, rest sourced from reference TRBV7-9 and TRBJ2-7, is DTGVSQNPRHKITKRGQNVTFRCDPISEHNRLYWYRQTLGQGPEFLTYFQNEAQLEKSRLLSDRFSAERPKGSFSTLEIQRTEQGDSAMYLCASSLVGQVTYEQYFGPGTRLTVT.

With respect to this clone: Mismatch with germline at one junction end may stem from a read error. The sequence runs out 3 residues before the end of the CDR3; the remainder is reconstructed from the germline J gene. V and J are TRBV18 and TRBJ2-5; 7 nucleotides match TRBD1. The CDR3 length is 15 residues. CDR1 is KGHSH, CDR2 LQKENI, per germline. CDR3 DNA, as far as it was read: TGTGCCGGCTCACCATTCGAGGGGGCTAAAGAGACC. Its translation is CAGSPFEGAKET. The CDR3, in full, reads CAGSPFEGAKETQYF. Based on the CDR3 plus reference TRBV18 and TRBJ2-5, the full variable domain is NAGVMQNPRHLVRRRGQEARLRCSPMKGHSHVYWYRQLPEEGLKFMVYLQKENIIDESGMPKERFSAEFPKEGPSILRIQQVVRGDSAAYFCAGSPFEGAKETQYFGPGTRLLVL.

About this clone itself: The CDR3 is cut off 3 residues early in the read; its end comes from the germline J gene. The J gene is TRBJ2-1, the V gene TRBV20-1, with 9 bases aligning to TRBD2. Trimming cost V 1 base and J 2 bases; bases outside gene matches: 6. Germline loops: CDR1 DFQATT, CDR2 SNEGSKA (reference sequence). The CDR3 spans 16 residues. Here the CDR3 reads CSARAGGGAAYNEQFF. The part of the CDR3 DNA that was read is TGCAGTGCTAGAGCAGGCGGGGGGGCCGCCTACAATGAG.

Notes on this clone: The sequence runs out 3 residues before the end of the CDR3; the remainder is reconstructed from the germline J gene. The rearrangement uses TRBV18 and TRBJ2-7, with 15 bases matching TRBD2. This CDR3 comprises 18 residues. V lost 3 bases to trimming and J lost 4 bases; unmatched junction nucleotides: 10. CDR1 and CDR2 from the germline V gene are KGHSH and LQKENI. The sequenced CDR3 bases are TGTGCCAGCTCACCCCCGGGACTAGCGGGGGGAAGGGTTTACGAG. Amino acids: CASSPPGLAGGRVYE. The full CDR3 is CASSPPGLAGGRVYEQYF.

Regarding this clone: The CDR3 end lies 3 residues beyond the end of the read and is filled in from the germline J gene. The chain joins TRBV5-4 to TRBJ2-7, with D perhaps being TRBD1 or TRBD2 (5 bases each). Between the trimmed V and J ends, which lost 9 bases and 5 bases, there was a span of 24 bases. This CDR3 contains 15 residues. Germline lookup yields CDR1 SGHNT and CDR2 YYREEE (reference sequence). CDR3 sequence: CAIEGKTPLLDEQYF. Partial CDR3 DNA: TGTGCCATCGAGGGGAAGACTCCCTTGTTGGACGAG. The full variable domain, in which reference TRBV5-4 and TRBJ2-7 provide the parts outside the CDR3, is ETGVTQSPTHLIKTRGQQVTLRCSSQSGHNTVSWYQQALGQGPQFIFQYYREEENGRGNFPPRFSGLQFPNYSSELNVNALELDDSALYLCAIEGKTPLLDEQYFGPGTRLTVT.

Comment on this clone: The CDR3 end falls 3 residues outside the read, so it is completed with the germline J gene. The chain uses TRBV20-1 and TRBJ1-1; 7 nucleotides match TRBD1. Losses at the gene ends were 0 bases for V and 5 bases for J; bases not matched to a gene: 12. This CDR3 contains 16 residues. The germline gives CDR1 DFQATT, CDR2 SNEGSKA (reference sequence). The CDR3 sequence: CSAREEGGGVSTEAFF. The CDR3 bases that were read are TGCAGTGCTAGAGAGGAGGGAGGGGGCGTTTCTACTGAA.

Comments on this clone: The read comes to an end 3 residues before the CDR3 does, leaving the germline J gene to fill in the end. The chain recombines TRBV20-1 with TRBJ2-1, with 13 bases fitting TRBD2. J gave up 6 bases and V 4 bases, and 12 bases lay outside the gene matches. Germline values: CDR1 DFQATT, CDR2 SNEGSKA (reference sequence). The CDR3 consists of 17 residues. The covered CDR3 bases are TGCAGTGCTATCCCTACTAGCGGGGGGGCCTCAGGCAATGAG. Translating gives CSAIPTSGGASGNE. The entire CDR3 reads CSAIPTSGGASGNEQFF.

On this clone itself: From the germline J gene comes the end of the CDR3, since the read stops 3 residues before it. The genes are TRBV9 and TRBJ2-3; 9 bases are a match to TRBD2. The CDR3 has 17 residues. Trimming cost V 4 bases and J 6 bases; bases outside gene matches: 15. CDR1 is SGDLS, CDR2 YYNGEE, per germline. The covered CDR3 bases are TGTGCCAGCAGCCTGTCCCTTGGCGGGGGGGCAGGTGATACG. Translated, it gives CASSLSLGGGAGDT. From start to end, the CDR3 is CASSLSLGGGAGDTQYF. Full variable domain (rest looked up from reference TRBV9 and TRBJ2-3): DSGVTQTPKHLITATGQRVTLRCSPRSGDLSVYWYQQSLDQGLQFLIQYYNGEERAKGNILERFSAQQFPDLHSELNLSSLELGDSALYFCASSLSLGGGAGDTQYFGPGTRLTVL.

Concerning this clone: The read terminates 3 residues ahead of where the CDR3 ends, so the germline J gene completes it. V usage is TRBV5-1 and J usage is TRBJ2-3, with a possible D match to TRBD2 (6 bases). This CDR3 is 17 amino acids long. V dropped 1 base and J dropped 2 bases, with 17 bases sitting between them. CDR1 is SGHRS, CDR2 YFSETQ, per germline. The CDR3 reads CASSLNSGGKSTDTQYF. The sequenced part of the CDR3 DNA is TGCGCCAGCAGCTTGAATAGCGGTGGGAAATCCACAGATACG.

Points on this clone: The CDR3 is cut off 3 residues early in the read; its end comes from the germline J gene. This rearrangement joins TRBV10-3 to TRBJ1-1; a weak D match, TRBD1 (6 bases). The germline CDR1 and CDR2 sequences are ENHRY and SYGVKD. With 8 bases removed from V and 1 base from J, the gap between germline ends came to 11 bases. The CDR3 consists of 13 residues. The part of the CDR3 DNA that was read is TGTGCCATCCTCCAGGGGCCGAACACTGAA. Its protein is CAILQGPNTE. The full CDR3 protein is CAILQGPNTEAFF.

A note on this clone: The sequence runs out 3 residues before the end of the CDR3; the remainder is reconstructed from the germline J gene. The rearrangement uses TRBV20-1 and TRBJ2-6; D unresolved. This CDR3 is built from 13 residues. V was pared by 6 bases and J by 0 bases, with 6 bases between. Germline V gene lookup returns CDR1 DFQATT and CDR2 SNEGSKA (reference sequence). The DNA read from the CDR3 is TGCAGTGCCTACTACTCTGGGGCCAACGTC. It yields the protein CSAYYSGANV. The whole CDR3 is CSAYYSGANVLTF.

CDR3 protein: CSARFLATSRGELFF. The CDR3 DNA, read in part, is TGCAGTGCTAGATTCCTAGCGACCTCACGGGGGGAG. J is TRBJ2-2 and V is TRBV20-1; maybe TRBD2 (6 bases). The CDR3 extends 3 residues past the end of the read, so its final part is completed from the germline J gene. This CDR3 has 15 amino acids. CDR1 and CDR2 from the germline V gene are DFQATT and SNEGSKA (reference sequence). Trimming removed 2 bases from V and 8 bases from J, with 18 bases in between.

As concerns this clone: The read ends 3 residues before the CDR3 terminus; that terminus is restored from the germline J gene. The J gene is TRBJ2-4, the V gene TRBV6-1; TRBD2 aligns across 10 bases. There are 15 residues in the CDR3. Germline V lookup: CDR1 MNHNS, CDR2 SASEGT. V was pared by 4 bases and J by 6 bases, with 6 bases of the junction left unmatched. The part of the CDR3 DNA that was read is TGTGCCAGCAGTGTTGGACTAGCGGACATAAACATT. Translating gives CASSVGLADINI. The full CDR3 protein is CASSVGLADINIQYF.

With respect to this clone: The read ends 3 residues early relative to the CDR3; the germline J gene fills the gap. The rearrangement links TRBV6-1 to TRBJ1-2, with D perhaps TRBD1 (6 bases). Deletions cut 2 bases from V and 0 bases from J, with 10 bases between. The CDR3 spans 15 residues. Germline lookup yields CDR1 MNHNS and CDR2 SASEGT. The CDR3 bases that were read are TGTGCCAGCAGTGAAACCCAGGGGACTAACTATGGC. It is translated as CASSETQGTNYG. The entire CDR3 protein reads CASSETQGTNYGYTF.

The sequenced part of the CDR3 DNA is TGTGCCAGCAGCTCCGGGACAGGGACATATGGC. Amino acids: CASSSGTGTYG. In full, the CDR3 is CASSSGTGTYGYTF. The gene calls are TRBV7-8 and TRBJ1-2, with 9 bases aligning to TRBD1. The DNA ends 3 residues before the CDR3 does, and the rest of the CDR3 is filled in from the germline J gene. CDR1 SGHVS and CDR2 FQNEAQ come from the germline V gene. This CDR3 contains 14 residues. The ends lost 4 bases at V and 5 bases at J; junction bases unmatched: 5.

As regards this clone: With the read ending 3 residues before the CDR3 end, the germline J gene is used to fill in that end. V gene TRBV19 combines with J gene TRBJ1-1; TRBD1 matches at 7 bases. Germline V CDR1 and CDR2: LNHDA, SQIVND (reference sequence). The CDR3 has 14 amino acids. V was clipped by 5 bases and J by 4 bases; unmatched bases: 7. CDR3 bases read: TGTGCCAGTAGTTTTAGGGGGCTCGGCACTGAA. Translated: CASSFRGLGTE. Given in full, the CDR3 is CASSFRGLGTEAFF.

The covered CDR3 bases are TGTGCCAGCACCTGGGAGCGGGGGAACTACAATGAG. It codes for CASTWERGNYNE. The full CDR3 protein is CASTWERGNYNEQFF. This sequence joins TRBV12-3 or TRBV12-4 and TRBJ2-1, with 8 bases fitting TRBD2. The read gets to within 3 residues of the CDR3 end, and the germline J gene fills in the rest. V shed 7 bases, J shed 3 bases, and the junction held 8 bases outside the gene matches. The CDR3 has 15 residues.

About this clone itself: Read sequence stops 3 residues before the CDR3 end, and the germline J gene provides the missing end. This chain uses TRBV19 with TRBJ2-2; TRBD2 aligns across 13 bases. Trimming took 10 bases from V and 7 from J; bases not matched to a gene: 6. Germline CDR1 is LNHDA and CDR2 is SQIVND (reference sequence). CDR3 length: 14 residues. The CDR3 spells CATRTSGGSGELFF. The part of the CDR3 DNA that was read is TGTGCCACCAGGACTAGCGGGGGAAGCGGGGAG.

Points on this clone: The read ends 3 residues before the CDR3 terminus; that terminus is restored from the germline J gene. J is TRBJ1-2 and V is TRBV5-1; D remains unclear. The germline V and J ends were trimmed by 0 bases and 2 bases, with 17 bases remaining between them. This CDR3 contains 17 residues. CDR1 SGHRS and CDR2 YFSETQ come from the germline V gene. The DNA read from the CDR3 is TGCGCCAGCAGCTTGGACGACAACAATGTCGCAAACTATGGC. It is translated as CASSLDDNNVANYG. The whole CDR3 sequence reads CASSLDDNNVANYGYTF. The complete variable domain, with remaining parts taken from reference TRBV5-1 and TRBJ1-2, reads KAGVTQTPRYLIKTRGQQVTLSCSPISGHRSVSWYQQTPGQGLQFLFEYFSETQRNKGNFPGRFSGRQFSNSRSEMNVSTLELGDSALYLCASSLDDNNVANYGYTFGSGTRLTVV.

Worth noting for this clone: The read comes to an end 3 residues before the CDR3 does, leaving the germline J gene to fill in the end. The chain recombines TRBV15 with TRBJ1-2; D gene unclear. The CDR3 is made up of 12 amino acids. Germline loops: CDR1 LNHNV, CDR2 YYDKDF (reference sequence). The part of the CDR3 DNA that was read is TGTGCCACCAGCAGAGACCAGATGGGC. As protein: CATSRDQMG. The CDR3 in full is CATSRDQMGYTF.

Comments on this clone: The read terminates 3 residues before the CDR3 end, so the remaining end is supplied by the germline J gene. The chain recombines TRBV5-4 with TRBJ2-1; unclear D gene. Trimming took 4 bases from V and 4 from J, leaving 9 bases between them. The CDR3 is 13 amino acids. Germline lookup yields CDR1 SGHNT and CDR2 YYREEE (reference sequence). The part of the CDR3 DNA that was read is TGTGCCAGCAGCCCCGACACTTACAATGAG. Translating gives CASSPDTYNE. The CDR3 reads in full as CASSPDTYNEQFF.